These 26 T cell receptor beta chains came from one sample sequenced in a study of shared clonotypes between healthy human individuals. The method was immunoSEQ multiplex PCR; TCRdb's version includes in-frame clones alone and lacks a portion of them. The sample contains about 680,000 clones, 60% to 80% of which appear only once. The sequenced sample was memory CD4+ T cells sorted from blood. Sample subset: CD45RA-negative fraction. The receptors stem from a woman aged 25 to 39 in good health.

The chain joins TRBV5-1 to TRBJ2-2; 9 bases are shared with TRBD1. J was trimmed by 4 bases and V by 3 bases; bases with no gene match: 7. CDR3 size: 16 residues. CDR1 SGHRS and CDR2 YFSETQ come from the germline V gene. CDR3 sequence reads: CASSSTGTGLTGELFF. The CDR3 nucleotides read TGCGCCAGCAGCTCTACCGGGACAGGGCTCACCGGGGAGCTGTTTTTT.

The gene calls are TRBV19 and TRBJ1-5; TRBD1 aligns across 10 bases. With 7 bases clipped from V and 5 bases from J, the junction kept 8 bases outside the gene matches. Looked up from germline, CDR1 is LNHDA and CDR2 is SQIVND (reference sequence). There are 15 residues in the CDR3. CDR3 sequence: CASIPGQGWDQPQHF. DNA of the CDR3: TGTGCCAGTATACCGGGACAGGGGTGGGATCAGCCCCAGCATTTT.

The chain has TRBV27 and TRBJ1-1; D is ambiguous. This CDR3 is 13 amino acids long. V shed 0 bases and J shed 8 bases, with 10 bases lying between them. The germline gives CDR1 MNHEY, CDR2 SMNVEV (reference sequence). CDR3 protein: CASSLSWEGEAFF. In nucleotides, the CDR3 is TGTGCCAGCAGTTTATCCTGGGAAGGGGAAGCTTTCTTT.

A few counts support this clone. Distinct nucleotide sequences in the sample also encode this CDR3. This chain connects TRBV7-2 to TRBJ2-3; D is uncertain. From germline, CDR1 is SGHTA and CDR2 FQGNSA. This CDR3 has 12 amino acids. Trimming pared 2 bases from V and 4 bases from J, leaving 4 bases between. This CDR3 is CASSLYPDTQYF. CDR3 DNA sequence: TGTGCCAGCAGCTTATACCCAGATACGCAGTATTTT. Full variable domain (rest looked up from reference TRBV7-2 and TRBJ2-3): GAGVSQSPSNKVTEKGKDVELRCDPISGHTALYWYRQSLGQGLEFLIYFQGNSAPDKSGLPSDRFSAERTGGSVSTLTIQRTQQEDSAVYLCASSLYPDTQYFGPGTRLTVL.

The V gene is TRBV19, the J gene TRBJ2-5, with a tentative D call TRBD2 (5 bases). Germline assignment: CDR1 LNHDA and CDR2 SQIVND (reference sequence). Between the trimmed V and J ends, which lost 5 bases and 5 bases, there was a span of 21 bases. This CDR3 spans 16 amino acids. The DNA of the CDR3 is TGTGCCAGTAGTTCTATTTCTGGGGATAGCGTGGAGACCCAGTACTTC. This translates into CASSSISGDSVETQYF.

V gene TRBV29-1 combines with J gene TRBJ2-7, with TRBD1 matching over 7 bases. The V and J ends lost 7 bases and 4 bases, in that order; junction bases with no gene match: 7. The CDR3 loop spans 12 amino acids. Germline lookup yields CDR1 SQVTM and CDR2 ANQGSEA. CDR3: CSARTGRYEQYF. CDR3 bases: TGCAGCGCTCGGACAGGAAGGTACGAGCAGTACTTC.

The chain recombines TRBV7-9 with TRBJ2-7; 8 bases are a match to TRBD2. J lost 6 bases, V lost 4 bases, and 11 bases had no gene match. The CDR3 length is 15 residues. Germline V CDR1 and CDR2: SEHNR, FQNEAQ (reference sequence). DNA of the CDR3: TGTGCCAGCAGCTCCGGGAGGGTTAGCCTGCTCGAGCAGTACTTC. Translating gives CASSSGRVSLLEQYF.

Here the CDR3 DNA reads TGTGCCAGCTGCAGCGGGAGTCTAGATACGCAGTATTTT. This gives the protein CASCSGSLDTQYF. The rearrangement uses TRBV2 and TRBJ2-3; 8 positions agree with TRBD2. The CDR3 totals 13 residues. Germline trimming cut 8 bases from V and 5 bases from J; bases unmatched to any gene: 6. From germline, CDR1 is SNHLY and CDR2 FYNNEI.

The sample holds one count of this clone. This sequence joins TRBV2 and TRBJ2-3; D not resolved. Germline V gene sequence: CDR1 SNHLY, CDR2 FYNNEI. V lost 11 bases and J 7 bases, leaving 22 bases between the germline ends. The CDR3 is 14 amino acids. The CDR3 DNA follows: TGTGCCGGGCTTTCGACCACGGCGTGGAATACGCAGTATTTT. Protein sequence: CAGLSTTAWNTQYF.

This clone was detected only a few times. The rearrangement uses TRBV27 and TRBJ2-5; maybe TRBD2 (6 bases). The CDR3 sequence is 12 residues long. The V and J ends lost 4 bases and 7 bases respectively, with 10 bases between them. Per germline, CDR1 MNHEY and CDR2 SMNVEV (reference sequence). CDR3 nucleotides: TGTGCCAGCAGTTCACGGGACTGGACCCAGTACTTC. Amino acid sequence: CASSSRDWTQYF.

This clone has a single count. The chain is built from TRBV19 and TRBJ2-3, with D uncertain. Trimming shortened V by 6 bases and J by 0 bases, and 13 bases separated the two germline ends. The CDR3 has 15 residues. The germline CDR1 and CDR2 sequences are LNHDA and SQIVND (reference sequence). The CDR3: CASRYGVFSTDTQYF. CDR3 coding DNA: TGTGCCAGTAGATATGGCGTTTTTAGCACAGATACGCAGTATTTT.

Only one count was recorded for this clone. The genes are TRBV9 and TRBJ2-3, with D perhaps TRBD2 (5 bases). V dropped 4 bases and J dropped 3 bases, with 9 bases sitting between them. Per the germline V gene, CDR1 is SGDLS and CDR2 is YYNGEE. This CDR3 spans 13 amino acids. The CDR3 bases are TGTGCCAGCAGCCCCACTAGGACAGATACGCAGTATTTT. This gives the protein CASSPTRTDTQYF.

The table lists this clone with a count of one. The V and J genes are TRBV28 and TRBJ2-1; possible D gene TRBD2, 7 bases. Trimming stripped 4 bases from V and 2 bases from J, with 15 bases between. The CDR3 runs 16 residues. Germline lookup yields CDR1 MDHEN and CDR2 SYDVKM. CDR3 in DNA: TGTGCCAGCAGTTCGTGGGGGGGCAGGACCTACAATGAGCAGTTCTTC. This translates into CASSSWGGRTYNEQFF.

The chain joins TRBV27 to TRBJ1-1; TRBD1 aligns across 7 bases. Germline lookup yields CDR1 MNHEY and CDR2 SMNVEV (reference sequence). The CDR3 consists of 13 residues. Trimming took 2 bases from V and 5 from J; bases not matched to a gene: 2. CDR3 in DNA: TGTGCCAGCAGTTTAACACAGGGGACTGAAGCTTTCTTT. Its protein is CASSLTQGTEAFF.

This chain uses TRBV28 with TRBJ1-1, with a weak D call TRBD1 (6 bases). Trimming took 5 bases from V and 5 from J, leaving 15 bases between them. The CDR3 runs to 14 residues. Germline V gene lookup returns CDR1 MDHEN and CDR2 SYDVKM. The chain's CDR3 is CASSPRTARTEAFF. The CDR3 bases are TGTGCCAGCAGTCCGCGGACAGCAAGGACTGAAGCTTTCTTT.

CDR3 region: CASSTHYSNQPQHF. The CDR3 DNA reads TGTGCCAGCAGTACCCATTATAGCAATCAGCCCCAGCATTTT. The chain has TRBV6-5 and TRBJ1-5; D ambiguous. Germline CDR1 reads MNHEY; CDR2 reads SVGAGI. V was cut by 5 bases and J by 0 bases, with 8 bases left in between. This CDR3 has 14 residues.

V gene TRBV28 combines with J gene TRBJ1-2; D remains unclear. The germline CDR1 and CDR2 sequences are MDHEN and SYDVKM. V lost 6 bases and J 8 bases, leaving 22 bases between the germline ends. The CDR3 has 15 residues. CDR3 region: CASRISYLGVLGYTF. The CDR3 DNA is TGTGCCAGCAGGATCAGTTATCTCGGGGTTTTAGGCTACACCTTC.

The CDR3 coding sequence is TGTGCCAGTAGTATAATGCGCGGGGCCGATGAGCAGTTCTTC. Translation: CASSIMRGADEQFF. The rearrangement links TRBV19 to TRBJ2-1; a possible D gene is TRBD2 (6 bases). The CDR3 is 14 residues long. The V gene's germline CDR1 is LNHDA and CDR2 SQIVND (reference sequence). Trimming took off 2 bases at V and 8 bases at J, with 13 bases between the two ends.

This clone appeared once. This chain joins TRBV11-3 and TRBJ2-1; D ambiguous. V gave up 5 bases and J gave up 5 bases, with 10 bases separating them. The CDR3 sequence is 13 residues long. Germline V gene data show CDR1 as SGHNT and CDR2 as YENEEA. CDR3 sequence reads: CASSPGNHNEQFF. In DNA form, the CDR3 reads TGTGCCAGCAGCCCCGGAAACCACAATGAGCAGTTCTTC. Based on the CDR3 plus reference TRBV11-3 and TRBJ2-1, the full variable domain is EAGVVQSPRYKIIEKKQPVAFWCNPISGHNTLYWYLQNLGQGPELLIRYENEEAVDDSQLPKDRFSAERLKGVDSTLKIQPAELGDSAVYLCASSPGNHNEQFFGPGTRLTVL.

This clone was picked up one time. V is TRBV28 and J is TRBJ1-5, with unresolved D. Germline V gene data show CDR1 as MDHEN and CDR2 as SYDVKM. The V and J ends lost 3 bases and 2 bases respectively, with 38 bases between them. CDR3 length equals 24 residues. The CDR3 DNA reads TGTGCCAGCAGTTTCATGTGGTGGCAGGCGTTCAATAAACCTTTAAGTGTAGGCAATCAGCCCCAGCATTTT. Amino acid sequence: CASSFMWWQAFNKPLSVGNQPQHF.

This clone appeared a few times. This chain uses TRBV5-1 with TRBJ2-6, with D uncertain. The germline V gene has CDR1 SGHRS and CDR2 YFSETQ. With 0 bases removed from V and 4 bases from J, the gap between germline ends came to 14 bases. CDR3 length: 17 residues. The CDR3 loop is CASSLEFSGSGANVLTF. CDR3 DNA sequence: TGCGCCAGCAGCTTGGAGTTTTCAGGATCCGGGGCCAACGTCCTGACTTTC. Filled out from reference TRBV5-1 and TRBJ2-6, the complete variable domain reads KAGVTQTPRYLIKTRGQQVTLSCSPISGHRSVSWYQQTPGQGLQFLFEYFSETQRNKGNFPGRFSGRQFSNSRSEMNVSTLELGDSALYLCASSLEFSGSGANVLTFGAGSRLTVL.

The J gene is TRBJ2-6, the V gene TRBV7-3; D gene unclear. CDR3 size: 15 residues. CDR1 is SGHTA and CDR2 is FQGTGA in the germline V gene. With 5 bases removed from V and 5 bases from J, the gap between germline ends came to 13 bases. CDR3 in amino acids: CASSPGDPRANVLTF. Here the CDR3 DNA reads TGTGCCAGCAGCCCCGGAGACCCCCGGGCCAACGTCCTGACTTTC.

This clone was recorded once. The chain couples TRBV5-4 to TRBJ1-1; D is undetermined. Germline assignment: CDR1 SGHNT and CDR2 YYREEE (reference sequence). V lost 7 bases to trimming and J lost 1 base, with 17 bases between them. The CDR3 runs 15 residues. CDR3 sequence (DNA): TGTGCCAGCTATGACCGGGGTGTCGGGAACACTGAAGCTTTCTTT. Encoded protein: CASYDRGVGNTEAFF. The full variable domain, completed using reference TRBV5-4 and TRBJ1-1, is ETGVTQSPTHLIKTRGQQVTLRCSSQSGHNTVSWYQQALGQGPQFIFQYYREEENGRGNFPPRFSGLQFPNYSSELNVNALELDDSALYLCASYDRGVGNTEAFFGQGTRLTVV.

This clone was detected only once. This chain links TRBV20-1 with TRBJ2-1; D unclear. Trimming left V 6 bases short and J 7 bases short, with 10 bases between. Germline loops: CDR1 DFQATT, CDR2 SNEGSKA (reference sequence). The CDR3 has 11 residues. CDR3 DNA sequence: TGCAGTGCCGGCTGGAAAAATGAGCAGTTCTTC. Translated: CSAGWKNEQFF.

The genes are TRBV28 and TRBJ1-1; D is uncertain. The V end was cut by 7 bases, the J end by 1 base, with 10 bases between. The CDR3 has 13 residues. Looked up from germline, CDR1 is MDHEN and CDR2 is SYDVKM. The CDR3 sequence: CASTLTGNTEAFF. DNA of the CDR3: TGTGCCAGCACCTTGACCGGGAACACTGAAGCTTTCTTT.

V usage is TRBV27 and J usage is TRBJ1-4, with 7 positions matching TRBD1. After removal of 6 bases from V and 6 bases from J, the junction contained 4 bases not matched to a gene. The CDR3 extends over 13 amino acids. Germline V gene lookup returns CDR1 MNHEY and CDR2 SMNVEV (reference sequence). CDR3 DNA sequence: TGTGCCAGCAGAGGGACAGAGCATGAAAAACTGTTTTTT. Its protein product is CASRGTEHEKLFF.